This record covers a single T cell receptor (beta chain). These data are taken from a study of blood T cell repertoires in COVID-19. Authors' methods: Amplification from reference gene primers served as the basis for estimated nucleated cell counts. The method was immunoSEQ multiplex PCR; TCRdb's version includes in-frame clones alone and lacks a portion of them. V, J and clone size were drawn from that table, and D and trimming were deduced from the DNA. The repertoire consists of about 160,000 clones, with about 86% occurring once and the leading ten covering approximately 4%. Sequencing used PBMCs or T cells enriched from blood (not recorded which). The TCR was taken from a woman in her fifties or sixties in a cohort exposed to, infected with or recovered from COVID-19 (not recorded which).

The CDR3 loop is CATSREDRSNEQFF. DNA for the CDR3: TGTGCCACCAGCAGAGAAGATCGGTCTAATGAGCAGTTCTTC. This sequence joins TRBV15 and TRBJ2-1; D ambiguous. The CDR3 is 14 amino acids. V lost 0 bases and J 7 bases, leaving 10 bases between the germline ends. Germline loops: CDR1 LNHNV, CDR2 YYDKDF (reference sequence). The full variable domain, completed using reference TRBV15 and TRBJ2-1, is DAMVIQNPRYQVTQFGKPVTLSCSQTLNHNVMYWYQQKSSQAPKLLFHYYDKDFNNEADTPDNFQSRRPNTSFCFLDIRSPGLGDTAMYLCATSREDRSNEQFFGPGTRLTVL.